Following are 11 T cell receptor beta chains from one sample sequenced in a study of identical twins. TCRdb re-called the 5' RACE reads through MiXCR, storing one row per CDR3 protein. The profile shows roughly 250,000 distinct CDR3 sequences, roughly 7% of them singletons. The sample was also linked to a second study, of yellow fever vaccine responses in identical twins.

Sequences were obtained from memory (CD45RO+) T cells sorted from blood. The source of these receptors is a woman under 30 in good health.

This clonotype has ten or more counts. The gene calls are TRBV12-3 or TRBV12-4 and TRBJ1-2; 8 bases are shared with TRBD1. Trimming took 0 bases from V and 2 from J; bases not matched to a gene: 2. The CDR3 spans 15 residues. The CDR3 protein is CASSLAGQENYGYTF. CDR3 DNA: TGTGCCAGCAGTTTAGCGGGACAGGAGAACTATGGCTACACCTTC.

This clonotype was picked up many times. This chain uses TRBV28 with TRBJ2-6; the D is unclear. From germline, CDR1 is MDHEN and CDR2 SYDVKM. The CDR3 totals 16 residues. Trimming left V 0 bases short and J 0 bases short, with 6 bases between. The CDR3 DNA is TGTGCCAGCAGTTTATGGGCAAGCTCTGGGGCCAACGTCCTGACTTTC. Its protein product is CASSLWASSGANVLTF.

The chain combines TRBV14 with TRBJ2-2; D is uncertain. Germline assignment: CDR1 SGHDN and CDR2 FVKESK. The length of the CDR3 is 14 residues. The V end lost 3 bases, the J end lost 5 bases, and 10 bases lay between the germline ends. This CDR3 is CASSQNSLTGELFF. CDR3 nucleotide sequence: TGTGCCAGCAGCCAGAATTCCCTGACCGGGGAGCTGTTTTTT. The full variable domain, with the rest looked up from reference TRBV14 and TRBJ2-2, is EAGVTQFPSHSVIEKGQTVTLRCDPISGHDNLYWYRRVMGKEIKFLLHFVKESKQDESGMPNNRFLAERTGGTYSTLKVQPAELEDSGVYFCASSQNSLTGELFFGEGSRLTVL.

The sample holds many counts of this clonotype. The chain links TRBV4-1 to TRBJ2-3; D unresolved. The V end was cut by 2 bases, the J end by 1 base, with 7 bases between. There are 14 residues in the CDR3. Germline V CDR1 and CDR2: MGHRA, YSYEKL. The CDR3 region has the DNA TGCGCCAGCAGCCAACCGACACGCACAGATACGCAGTATTTT. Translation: CASSQPTRTDTQYF.

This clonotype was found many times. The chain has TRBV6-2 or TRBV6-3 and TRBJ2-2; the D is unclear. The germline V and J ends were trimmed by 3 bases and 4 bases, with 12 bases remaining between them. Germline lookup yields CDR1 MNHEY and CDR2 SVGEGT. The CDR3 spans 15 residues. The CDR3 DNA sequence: TGTGCCAGCAGTTATATCGGAGAAATCACCGGGGAGCTGTTTTTT. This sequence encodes CASSYIGEITGELFF.

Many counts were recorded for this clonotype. CDR3 DNA sequence: TGTGCCAGCAGTAGCATCCCAAACACTGAAGCTTTCTTT. This gives the protein CASSSIPNTEAFF. The rearrangement links TRBV12-3 or TRBV12-4 to TRBJ1-1; D remains ambiguous. The CDR3 consists of 13 residues. Trimming took 5 bases from V and 2 from J, leaving 9 bases between them.

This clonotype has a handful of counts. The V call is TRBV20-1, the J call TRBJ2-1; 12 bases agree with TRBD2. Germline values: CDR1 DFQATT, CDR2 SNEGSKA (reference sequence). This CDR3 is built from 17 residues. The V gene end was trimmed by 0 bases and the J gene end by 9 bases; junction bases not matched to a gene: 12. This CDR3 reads CSARDLQRASGGGEQFF. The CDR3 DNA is TGCAGTGCTAGAGATCTCCAGAGGGCTAGCGGGGGGGGTGAGCAGTTCTTC.

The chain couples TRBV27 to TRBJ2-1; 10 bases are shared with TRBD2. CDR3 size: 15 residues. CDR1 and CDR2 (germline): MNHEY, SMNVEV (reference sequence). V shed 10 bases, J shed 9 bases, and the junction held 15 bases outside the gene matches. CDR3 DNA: TGTGCCACCAAAAGGCTAGCGGGAGTATATGCTGAGCAGTTCTTC. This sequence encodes CATKRLAGVYAEQFF.

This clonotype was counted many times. CDR3 DNA: TGTGCCAGCAGTTTTGGTGGGACTATCACCTACGAGCAGTACTTC. Amino acid sequence: CASSFGGTITYEQYF. The genes are TRBV27 and TRBJ2-7; 7 nucleotides line up with TRBD2. CDR1 and CDR2 from the germline V gene are MNHEY and SMNVEV (reference sequence). Trimming removed 3 bases from V and 2 bases from J; junction bases left unmatched: 7. This CDR3 is 15 amino acids long.

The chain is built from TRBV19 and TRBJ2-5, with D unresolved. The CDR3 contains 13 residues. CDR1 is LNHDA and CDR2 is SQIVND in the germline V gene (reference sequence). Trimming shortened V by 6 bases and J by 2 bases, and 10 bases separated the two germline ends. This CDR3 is CASSPKTQETQYF. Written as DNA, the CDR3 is TGTGCCAGTAGCCCTAAAACGCAAGAGACCCAGTACTTC.

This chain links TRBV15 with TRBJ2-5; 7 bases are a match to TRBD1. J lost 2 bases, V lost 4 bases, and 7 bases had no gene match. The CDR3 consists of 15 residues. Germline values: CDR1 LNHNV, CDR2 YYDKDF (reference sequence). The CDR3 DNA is TGTGCCACCAGCACAAGACAGGGCGGGCAAGAGACCCAGTACTTC. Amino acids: CATSTRQGGQETQYF.